The source of this TCR beta chain is a study of graft-versus-host responses after intestinal transplantation. Overall study context: Grafts that recipients had were multivisceral, liver-intestinal, or isolated intestinal transplants. Among the recipients, all got anti-thymocyte globulin induction and then tacrolimus and steroids for around 3 years.

The CDR3 extends over 9 amino acids. Trimming took 9 bases from V and 6 from J, leaving 5 bases between them. Germline lookup yields CDR1 MNHNS and CDR2 SASEGT. With regard to this clone: Its antigen is currently unknown.

This table comes from immunoSEQ multiplex PCR, and its TCRdb copy is limited to in-frame clones, with some not included. The sample consists of tens of thousands of clones, 90% of them appearing once. Notes on the study in general: Peak GvH clone levels in circulation were associated with early post-transplant HvG declines. Researchers found GvH clones in recipient marrow, and some showed up first in ileum or blood.

This sequence originates from a human donor who was the organ donor for an intestinal transplant. The sequences come from unstimulated CD8+ T cells sorted from spleen or lymph node cells, collected before transplant. The V call is TRBV6-1, the J call TRBJ1-1, with D unresolved. The CDR3 DNA is TGTGCCAGTGGCCCTGAAGCTTTCTTT. Translated, it gives CASGPEAFF.